The sequence of this T cell receptor (beta chain) was determined in a study of T-cell memory formation after mild COVID-19 (dated by TCRdb to the early 2020s). About the study as a whole: TCR sequence clusters from the two donors were largely donor specific. In a couple of donors, T-cell clones that expanded and contracted after mild COVID-19 were tracked by sequencing TCRalpha and TCRbeta repertoires over time. Two young, previously healthy adult volunteers, one female and one male, were included in the cohort.

Ficoll-Paque density gradient centrifugation was the method used to isolate PBMCs. Points the paper makes about the study in general: Some responding clones were detected in pre-infection memory, suggesting pre-existing cross-reactive memory T cells joined the SARS-CoV-2 response. From day 15 to 85, contracting clones showed balanced CD4/CD8 phenotypes, whereas a second wave of clones that expanded from day 15 to 37 leaned towards CD4+. Whether the second-wave clones peaking on day 37 were SARS-CoV-2 specific was not confirmed. Only two mild cases were covered in the study, and larger cohorts including severe cases with pre-infection samples were considered necessary. Contracting CD4+ clones were found mainly in CM and EM memory subsets, while CD8+ clones were enriched in EMRA.

This clonotype was seen a few times. Its antigen is unknown. No base-level quality is on record; no much larger clone is a single base apart. The sequencer was an Illumina NovaSeq 6000. TCRalpha and TCRbeta cDNA libraries were built by 5'RACE with constant-segment primers, adding sample barcodes and unique molecular identifiers. RNA was extracted from every sample with Trizol reagent. Libraries were amplified in two PCR steps, with a second sample barcode and Illumina TruSeq adapters added in the second step. Sequencing of libraries was performed on an Illumina NovaSeq with 2 x 150 bp paired-end reads. The published analysis was carried out like this. Demultiplexing of reads and collapsing into UMI-guided consensus sequences were performed with migec v1.2.7. Using mixcr v2.1.11, the UMI consensuses were aligned to TRA and TRB V and J templates and assembled into clonotypes. Clonotypes were classified as expanded or contracted when called significant by both edgeR and NoisET, with noise models trained on biological replicates. For edgeR calls, a false discovery rate-adjusted p below 0.01 and a log2 fold-change threshold of 1 were applied. As an exploratory analysis of dynamics, PCA with hierarchical clustering was applied to max-normalized trajectories of the 1000 most abundant clonotypes. Separately sequenced CD4+ and CD8+ repertoires were used to assign a CD4 or CD8 phenotype to each responding clone. TCRdb redid the processing of the public reads, applying fastp at Q25 and MiXCR, and retained in-frame beta chains. A single entry per CDR3 protein holds the most common genes and DNA from its merged rows. The V and J calls follow TCRdb's processing rather than the paper's. This sample is represented by under 40,000 distinct CDR3 sequences; around 6.1% of them were singletons. The top ten clonotypes cover roughly 0.8% of the sample.

The TCR comes from an adult who had mild COVID-19 (a few samples of this study predate the infection). The sample titles of this study are shuffled in the database, so cell type and time point are left out. Sequencing used PBMCs or a T cell subset sorted from them (not recorded which).

The encoded CDR3 is CASTDAGRSGNTIYF. The nucleotide sequence is given as TGTGCCAGCACCGACGCCGGGCGCTCTGGAAACACCATATATTTT. In this chain, TRBV6-6 is recombined with TRBJ1-3; no confident D gene assignment can be made. CDR1 and CDR2, per the germline V gene (reference sequence), are MNHNY and SVGAGI. The CDR3 has 15 amino acids, counting the end cysteine and phenylalanine. Of all the DNA, just the CDR3 is kept, 45 bases in frame from base 1. The V and J ends are trimmed by 7 bases and 0 bases, leaving 13 bases between them.